This TCR beta chain came from a study of blood T cell repertoires in COVID-19. The overall study: In each case, the material was cDNA or gDNA derived from T cells, B-cell-depleted T cells, or PBMCs.

This clone has a single count. This CDR3 is 15 amino acids long. Germline CDR1 MNHEY, CDR2 SVGAGI. With 6 bases removed from V and 3 bases from J, the gap between germline ends came to 17 bases. Original processing notes: It was from reference gene primer amplification that nucleated cell counts were estimated. Method: immunoSEQ multiplex PCR; TCRdb's copy keeps in-frame clones and lacks some. Clonal size and the V and J genes are those of that table, whereas D and trimming came from the DNA. The repertoire holds 90,000 to 120,000 clones, with 80% to 90% as singletons. The chain carries TRBV6-5 and TRBJ1-1; D perhaps matches TRBD1 (5 bases). The clonotype originates from a human donor in a cohort sampled during active COVID-19. What was sequenced was peripheral blood. For the CDR3, the DNA is TGTGCCAGCAGCAACTCCTTGGGGCCGGACACTGAAGCTTTCTTT. It translates to CASSNSLGPDTEAFF.